This TCR beta chain was found in a study of T cell responses to AZD1222 COVID-19 vaccine. Researchers grouped second doses given at about 4 or about 12 weeks into one pool. The CDR3 runs to 16 residues. Trimming removed 0 bases from V and 0 bases from J, with 9 bases in between. CDR1 is MNHEY, CDR2 SVGEGT, per germline. About this clone: Antigen: not known.

Some clones are missing from TCRdb's copy, which holds only in-frame ones; the method was immunoSEQ multiplex PCR. The data contain around 99,000 clones, approximately 91% of them singletons. Findings of the study overall: Spike-specific TCR breadth and depth rose after two AZD1222 doses. Spike was spanned by vaccine-associated CD4 TCRs, with dominance at 160-218 and 743-854. Reports indicate that nearly half of spike-specific TCRs are directed at unmutated variant regions.

This chain connects TRBV6-2 or TRBV6-3 to TRBJ2-1; a weak D match, TRBD2 (5 bases). The TCR was taken from an adult who received the AZD1222 COVID-19 vaccine. Here the sequenced sample was peripheral blood, taken 28 days after the second AZD1222 dose. The CDR3 sequence: CASSYSRGSSYNEQFF. CDR3 nucleotide sequence: TGTGCCAGCAGTTACTCCCGGGGAAGCTCCTACAATGAGCAGTTCTTC.